Below, 26 T cell receptor beta chains from the same sample are listed, as sequenced in a study of blood T cell repertoires in COVID-19. TCRdb keeps only in-frame clones here, not all; method: immunoSEQ multiplex PCR. The table records fewer than 300,000 clones, 80% to 90% of them present only once. Material: peripheral blood. The origin of the receptors is a woman aged 40 to 55 who had recovered from COVID-19.

The rearrangement joins TRBV10-3 to TRBJ1-1; 7 nucleotides agree with TRBD1. Germline V gene lookup returns CDR1 ENHRY and CDR2 SYGVKD. V was clipped by 6 bases and J by 1 base; unmatched bases: 5. The CDR3 is 14 residues long. CDR3 DNA: TGTGCCATCAGGGGGACAGCCTCGAACACTGAAGCTTTCTTT. Its protein product is CAIRGTASNTEAFF.

The J gene is TRBJ1-2, the V gene TRBV29-1, with 9 nucleotides matching TRBD1. The CDR3 is 11 residues long. Germline V gene data show CDR1 as SQVTM and CDR2 as ANQGSEA. J was trimmed by 5 bases and V by 6 bases; bases with no gene match: 1. Here the CDR3 reads CSVTGGYGYTF. As DNA, the CDR3 is TGCAGCGTGACAGGGGGATATGGCTACACCTTC.

The chain employs TRBV3-1 (or the pseudogene TRBV3-2) and TRBJ2-5; the D gene is possibly TRBD2 (5 bases). Trimming shortened V by 0 bases and J by 5 bases, and 10 bases separated the two germline ends. This CDR3 comprises 14 residues. CDR1 is LGHDT, CDR2 YNNKEL, per germline (reference sequence). CDR3 in amino acids: CASSQDGVAETQYF. The CDR3 region has the DNA TGTGCCAGCAGCCAAGACGGGGTTGCGGAGACCCAGTACTTC.

The chain combines TRBV5-1 with TRBJ1-2, with 7 bases matching TRBD1. Germline V gene data show CDR1 as SGHRS and CDR2 as YFSETQ. V trimming: 5 bases; J trimming: 8 bases; junction bases outside the gene matches: 9. The CDR3 covers 13 residues. The DNA for the CDR3 is TGCGCCAGCAGACTAGGGGACAGAAGCGGCTACACCTTC. Encoded protein: CASRLGDRSGYTF. The whole variable domain, remainder taken from reference TRBV5-1 and TRBJ1-2, is KAGVTQTPRYLIKTRGQQVTLSCSPISGHRSVSWYQQTPGQGLQFLFEYFSETQRNKGNFPGRFSGRQFSNSRSEMNVSTLELGDSALYLCASRLGDRSGYTFGSGTRLTVV.

The chain recombines TRBV30 with TRBJ2-7; TRBD1 might be the D (5 bases). Trimming stripped 5 bases from V and 5 bases from J, with 10 bases between. The germline V gene encodes CDR1 GTSNPN and CDR2 SVGIG (reference sequence). The CDR3 runs to 11 residues. In DNA form, the CDR3 reads TGTGCCTGGGGGGCCCCCCACGAGCAGTACTTC. Protein: CAWGAPHEQYF.

V usage is TRBV7-2 and J usage is TRBJ2-1; 8 positions match TRBD2. CDR1 and CDR2 (germline): SGHTA, FQGNSA. With V trimmed by 0 bases and J by 9 bases, 13 bases remained unmatched. The CDR3 length is 17 residues. The CDR3 reads CASSLAPAGGVEGEQFF. DNA of the CDR3: TGTGCCAGCAGCTTAGCGCCCGCGGGGGGCGTCGAAGGTGAGCAGTTCTTC.

The V call is TRBV2, the J call TRBJ2-5, with 7 nucleotides matching TRBD2. The junction had 2 bases not matched to a gene; V was cut back by 3 bases and J by 1 base. CDR1 is SNHLY, CDR2 FYNNEI, per germline. This CDR3 has 14 residues. The CDR3 here is CASSEWTSQETQYF. In DNA form, the CDR3 reads TGTGCCAGCAGTGAGTGGACTAGCCAAGAGACCCAGTACTTC. Filled out from reference TRBV2 and TRBJ2-5, the complete variable domain reads EPEVTQTPSHQVTQMGQEVILRCVPISNHLYFYWYRQILGQKVEFLVSFYNNEISEKSEIFDDQFSVERPDGSNFTLKIRSTKLEDSAMYFCASSEWTSQETQYFGPGTRLLVL.

The chain recombines TRBV5-4 with TRBJ2-5, with D possibly TRBD1 on 5 matching bases. With 2 bases removed from V and 5 bases from J, the gap between germline ends came to 10 bases. Per germline, CDR1 SGHNT and CDR2 YYREEE (reference sequence). The CDR3 consists of 13 residues. The CDR3 spells CASSLLGAETQYF. CDR3 nucleotide sequence: TGTGCCAGCAGCTTATTAGGGGCGGAGACCCAGTACTTC.

The chain recombines TRBV9 with TRBJ2-1; TRBD1 aligns across 9 bases. Germline V gene data show CDR1 as SGDLS and CDR2 as YYNGEE. This CDR3 comprises 15 residues. V lost 3 bases, J lost 6 bases, and 7 bases stayed unmatched. The CDR3 region has the DNA TGTGCCAGCAGCGCTGACAGGGGGATCGGCAATGAGCAGTTCTTC. It specifies CASSADRGIGNEQFF.

This CDR3 reads CASSPRTGMGNQPQHF. CDR3 nucleotides: TGTGCCAGCAGCCCCCGGACAGGGATGGGCAATCAGCCCCAGCATTTT. The genes are TRBV7-2 and TRBJ1-5; 8 positions match TRBD1. CDR1 is SGHTA, CDR2 FQGNSA, per germline. There are 16 residues in the CDR3. V was pared by 5 bases and J by 2 bases, with 8 bases of the junction left unmatched.

This clone was counted between two and nine times. The V call is TRBV7-2, the J call TRBJ2-7; possibly TRBD1 for D (5 bases). Trimming took 0 bases from V and 6 from J, leaving 9 bases between them. Germline lookup yields CDR1 SGHTA and CDR2 FQGNSA. The CDR3 consists of 13 residues. In nucleotides, the CDR3 is TGTGCCAGCAGCTTAGCCCGCACAGGCGAGCAGTACTTC. This gives the protein CASSLARTGEQYF.

The gene calls are TRBV6-6 and TRBJ1-2, with TRBD1 identical over 8 bases. The CDR3 is 14 residues long. Germline CDR1 MNHNY, CDR2 SVGAGI (reference sequence). V lost 6 bases, J lost 4 bases, and 7 bases stayed unmatched. The CDR3 DNA follows: TGTGCCAGCAGACTGACAGGGGAGGCCTATGGCTACACCTTC. Its translation is CASRLTGEAYGYTF.

Here the CDR3 DNA reads TGCGCCAGCAGTGAACAGGGGAGCGACTACGAGCAGTACTTC. Encoded protein: CASSEQGSDYEQYF. The chain has TRBV10-1 and TRBJ2-7; 7 nucleotides align to TRBD1. Germline CDR1 reads WNHNN; CDR2 reads SYGVQD (reference sequence). Trimming cost V 3 bases and J 3 bases; bases outside gene matches: 5. The CDR3 contains 14 residues.

The chain couples TRBV7-2 to TRBJ2-1; D perhaps matches TRBD2 (6 bases). V shed 4 bases and J shed 14 bases, with 21 bases lying between them. This CDR3 spans 14 amino acids. The germline V gene encodes CDR1 SGHTA and CDR2 FQGNSA. The CDR3 loop is CASSSEGAGTWKFF. The CDR3 nucleotides read TGTGCCAGCAGCTCGGAGGGAGCCGGGACTTGGAAGTTCTTC.

This clone was observed a few times. This chain links TRBV29-1 with TRBJ1-2; weak D call: TRBD1 (5 bases). V lost 7 bases, J lost 4 bases, and 22 bases lay in between. The CDR3 loop spans 15 amino acids. Germline CDR1 reads SQVTM; CDR2 reads ANQGSEA. The CDR3 is CSASSAGFGGYGYTF. CDR3 coding DNA: TGCAGCGCCAGTTCGGCCGGGTTCGGGGGCTATGGCTACACCTTC.

The CDR3: CASSLSPGTSLGYTF. The CDR3 DNA is TGTGCCAGCAGTTTATCCCCCGGGACAAGCCTTGGCTACACCTTC. This chain links TRBV27 with TRBJ1-2, with D possibly being TRBD1 (6 bases). V was pared by 0 bases and J by 7 bases, with 15 bases between. The CDR3 length is 15 residues. Per germline, CDR1 MNHEY and CDR2 SMNVEV (reference sequence).

The chain uses TRBV9 and TRBJ2-1; TRBD2 is a possible D gene (7 bases). Trimming removed 3 bases from V and 0 bases from J, with 16 bases in between. Germline V CDR1 and CDR2: SGDLS, YYNGEE. This CDR3 region has 17 residues. CDR3 in amino acids: CASSEVGGLSSYNEQFF. The CDR3 coding sequence is TGTGCCAGCAGCGAGGTGGGGGGGCTGAGCTCCTACAATGAGCAGTTCTTC. The complete variable domain, with remaining parts taken from reference TRBV9 and TRBJ2-1, reads DSGVTQTPKHLITATGQRVTLRCSPRSGDLSVYWYQQSLDQGLQFLIQYYNGEERAKGNILERFSAQQFPDLHSELNLSSLELGDSALYFCASSEVGGLSSYNEQFFGPGTRLTVL.

This chain links TRBV6-1 with TRBJ1-6; no clear D gene. The CDR3 spans 13 residues. Germline lookup yields CDR1 MNHNS and CDR2 SASEGT. V was shortened by 2 bases and J by 7 bases, with 6 bases between the two germline ends. CDR3 sequence: CASSEWENSPLHF. CDR3 in DNA: TGTGCCAGCAGTGAATGGGAGAATTCACCCCTCCACTTT.

This chain connects TRBV18 to TRBJ2-1, with D possibly TRBD2 on 5 matching bases. The germline CDR1 and CDR2 sequences are KGHSH and LQKENI. Trimming stripped 6 bases from V and 4 bases from J, with 16 bases between. This CDR3 spans 15 amino acids. The CDR3 loop reads CASSPSSMTYNEQFF. Here the CDR3 DNA reads TGTGCCAGCTCCCCATCTAGCATGACTTACAATGAGCAGTTCTTC.

The chain carries TRBV7-2 and TRBJ1-5; the D is unclear. The CDR3 loop spans 13 amino acids. V was pared by 0 bases and J by 6 bases, with 6 bases between. CDR1 and CDR2 (germline): SGHTA, FQGNSA. The CDR3 sequence: CASSLAHSQPQHF. The CDR3 DNA follows: TGTGCCAGCAGCTTAGCCCACAGTCAGCCCCAGCATTTT.

V usage is TRBV2 and J usage is TRBJ1-1; a possible D gene is TRBD1 (6 bases). The length of the CDR3 is 15 residues. V lost 3 bases, J lost 1 base, and 12 bases lay in between. CDR1 and CDR2 (germline): SNHLY, FYNNEI. The CDR3 loop is CASSDQGTSNTEAFF. CDR3 nucleotide sequence: TGTGCCAGCAGTGACCAGGGGACCTCGAACACTGAAGCTTTCTTT.

V usage is TRBV4-1 and J usage is TRBJ1-2; TRBD1 agrees at 8 bases. From germline, CDR1 is MGHRA and CDR2 YSYEKL. The junction had 11 bases not matched to a gene; V was cut back by 0 bases and J by 5 bases. CDR3 size: 17 residues. For the CDR3, the DNA is TGCGCCAGCAGCCAAGACTCCGGACAGGGAGAGCTATATGGCTACACCTTC. Translating it yields CASSQDSGQGELYGYTF.

The rearrangement joins TRBV30 to TRBJ1-1; TRBD1 matches 7 bases. CDR1 and CDR2 from the germline V gene are GTSNPN and SVGIG (reference sequence). CDR3 length: 12 amino acids. The V and J ends lost 2 bases and 7 bases, in that order; junction bases with no gene match: 4. CDR3 DNA: TGTGCCTGGAGTCCAGGGGGGCTTGAAGCTTTCTTT. Its protein product is CAWSPGGLEAFF.

This clone showed up just once. The chain is built from TRBV7-8 and TRBJ1-5; 9 bases fit TRBD1. This CDR3 spans 18 amino acids. V gave up 1 base and J gave up 1 base; unmatched junction bases: 8. CDR1 is SGHVS and CDR2 is FQNEAQ in the germline V gene. The CDR3 sequence is CASSLVGDRGSSNQPQHF. CDR3 sequence (DNA): TGTGCCAGCAGCTTAGTGGGAGACAGGGGGTCGAGCAATCAGCCCCAGCATTTT.

This chain uses TRBV5-1 with TRBJ2-7, with 11 bases aligning to TRBD1. The CDR3 has 14 residues. V lost 4 bases to trimming and J lost 9 bases; unmatched junction nucleotides: 9. CDR1 SGHRS and CDR2 YFSETQ come from the germline V gene. CDR3: CASSAGQGDPVQYF. CDR3 in DNA: TGCGCCAGCAGCGCGGGACAGGGGGACCCCGTGCAGTACTTC.

The chain has TRBV18 and TRBJ2-3; D possibly corresponds to TRBD1 (6 bases). CDR3 length: 15 amino acids. Germline CDR1 KGHSH, CDR2 LQKENI. V was trimmed by 5 bases and J by 5 bases, leaving 17 bases between them. The CDR3 is CASSFSDRKEDTQYF. The CDR3 bases are TGTGCCAGCTCATTCTCGGACAGAAAGGAAGATACGCAGTATTTT.